This passage covers 8 T cell receptor beta chains from one sample sequenced in a study of T cell responses to AZD1222 COVID-19 vaccine. Sequencing used immunoSEQ multiplex PCR; TCRdb keeps in-frame clones, though not all of them. Of some 190,000 clones in the sample, almost 95% are singletons; the top ten hold about 1.2%. This specimen was peripheral blood, taken on day 0 of AZD1222 vaccination. These receptors were taken from an adult in good health.

The chain is built from TRBV6-1 and TRBJ1-5, with D perhaps matching TRBD1 (6 bases). The V end was cut by 2 bases, the J end by 5 bases, with 16 bases between. CDR3 length: 16 amino acids. Germline CDR1 reads MNHNS; CDR2 reads SASEGT. CDR3 in DNA: TGTGCCAGCAGTGAAAAAAGGACAGCCCTCGATCAGCCCCAGCATTTT. This codes for CASSEKRTALDQPQHF.

This rearrangement joins TRBV11-3 to TRBJ2-1; D may be TRBD1 or TRBD2 (5 bases each). V was trimmed by 5 bases and J by 4 bases, leaving 9 bases between them. CDR1 and CDR2 from the germline V gene are SGHNT and YENEEA. The CDR3 runs 13 residues. The DNA of the CDR3 is TGTGCCAGCAGCCTGGGACCATACAATGAGCAGTTCTTC. This sequence encodes CASSLGPYNEQFF.

This clone was seen a single time. The chain joins TRBV28 to TRBJ1-1; D unclear. V was cut by 6 bases and J by 4 bases, with 15 bases left in between. CDR1 and CDR2 (germline): MDHEN, SYDVKM. The CDR3 has 14 amino acids. CDR3 nucleotide sequence: TGTGCCAGCAGCGTCTGGGGTGGGAGCACTGAAGCTTTCTTT. This gives the protein CASSVWGGSTEAFF. The full variable domain, in which reference TRBV28 and TRBJ1-1 provide the parts outside the CDR3, is DVKVTQSSRYLVKRTGEKVFLECVQDMDHENMFWYRQDPGLGLRLIYFSYDVKMKEKGDIPEGYSVSREKKERFSLILESASTNQTSMYLCASSVWGGSTEAFFGQGTRLTVV.

V is TRBV4-1 and J is TRBJ2-7; possibly TRBD2 for D (5 bases). The germline V gene has CDR1 MGHRA and CDR2 YSYEKL. This CDR3 is 15 amino acids long. Trimming cost V 0 bases and J 5 bases, with 14 bases left between them. CDR3 amino acids: CASSQDPGKVNEQYF. DNA of the CDR3: TGCGCCAGCAGCCAAGATCCCGGGAAGGTGAACGAGCAGTACTTC.

V is TRBV7-3 and J is TRBJ2-5; the match to TRBD2 covers 13 bases. Germline CDR1 is SGHTA and CDR2 is FQGTGA. The CDR3 covers 18 residues. The J segment lost 5 bases and the V segment lost 0 bases, leaving 9 bases of the junction unmatched. CDR3 bases: TGTGCCAGCAGCTTAACCTCCGTGACTAGCGGGGGGTGGGAGACCCAGTACTTC. The encoded protein is CASSLTSVTSGGWETQYF.

This clone was seen once. The V gene is TRBV2, the J gene TRBJ2-2; a weak D match, TRBD2 (5 bases). V lost 4 bases, J lost 7 bases, and 7 bases lay in between. The CDR3 covers 12 residues. In germline, CDR1 is SNHLY, CDR2 FYNNEI. CDR3 nucleotides: TGTGCCAGCAGTGGACGGGACGGGGAGCTGTTTTTT. It yields the protein CASSGRDGELFF.

J is TRBJ1-5 and V is TRBV28; maybe TRBD1 (5 bases). The length of the CDR3 is 12 residues. The germline gives CDR1 MDHEN, CDR2 SYDVKM. V lost 7 bases and J 6 bases, leaving 10 bases between the germline ends. CDR3 in DNA: TGTGCCAGCAAGGCAGGGCTTCAGCCCCAGCATTTT. This gives the protein CASKAGLQPQHF.

As concerns this clone: Additional DNA sequences in this sample encode the identical CDR3. This chain uses TRBV6-5 with TRBJ2-7; 7 nucleotides agree with TRBD1. V was clipped by 0 bases and J by 0 bases; unmatched bases: 2. This CDR3 contains 15 residues. Germline CDR1 MNHEY, CDR2 SVGAGI. In nucleotides, the CDR3 is TGTGCCAGCAGTTACTCGGGGACAGACTCCTACGAGCAGTACTTC. This translates into CASSYSGTDSYEQYF.